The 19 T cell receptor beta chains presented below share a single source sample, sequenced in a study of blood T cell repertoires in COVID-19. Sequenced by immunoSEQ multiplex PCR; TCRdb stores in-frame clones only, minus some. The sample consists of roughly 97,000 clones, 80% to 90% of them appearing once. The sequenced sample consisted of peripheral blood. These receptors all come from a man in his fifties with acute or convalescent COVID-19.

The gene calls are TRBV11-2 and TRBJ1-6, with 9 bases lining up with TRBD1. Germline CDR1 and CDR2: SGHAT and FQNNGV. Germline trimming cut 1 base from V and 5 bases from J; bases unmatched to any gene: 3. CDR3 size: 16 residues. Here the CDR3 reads CASSLAGTGNNSPLHF. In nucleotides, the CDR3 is TGTGCCAGCAGCTTAGCCGGGACAGGGAATAATTCACCCCTCCACTTT. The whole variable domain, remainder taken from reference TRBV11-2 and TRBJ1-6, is EAGVAQSPRYKIIEKRQSVAFWCNPISGHATLYWYQQILGQGPKLLIQFQNNGVVDDSQLPKDRFSAERLKGVDSTLKIQPAKLEDSAVYLCASSLAGTGNNSPLHFGNGTRLTVT.

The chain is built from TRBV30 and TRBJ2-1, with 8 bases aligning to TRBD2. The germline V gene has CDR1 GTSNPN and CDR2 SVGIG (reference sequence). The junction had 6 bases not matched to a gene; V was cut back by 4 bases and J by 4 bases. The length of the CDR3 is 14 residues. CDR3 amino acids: CAWNLGGRYNEQFF. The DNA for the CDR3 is TGTGCCTGGAATTTAGGCGGGAGGTACAATGAGCAGTTCTTC.

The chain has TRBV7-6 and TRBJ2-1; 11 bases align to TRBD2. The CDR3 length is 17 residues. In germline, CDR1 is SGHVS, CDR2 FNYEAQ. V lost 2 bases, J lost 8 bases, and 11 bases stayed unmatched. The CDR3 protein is CASSLPPPRTSGHEQFF. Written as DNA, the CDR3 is TGTGCCAGCAGCTTACCGCCCCCGCGGACTAGCGGGCATGAGCAGTTCTTC.

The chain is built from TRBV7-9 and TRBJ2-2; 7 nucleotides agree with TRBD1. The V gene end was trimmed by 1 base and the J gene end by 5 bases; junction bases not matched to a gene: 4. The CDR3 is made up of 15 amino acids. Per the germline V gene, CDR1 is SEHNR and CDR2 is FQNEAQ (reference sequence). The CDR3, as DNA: TGTGCCAGCAGCTTAGAGACAGGGAGTACCGGGGAGCTGTTTTTT. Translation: CASSLETGSTGELFF.

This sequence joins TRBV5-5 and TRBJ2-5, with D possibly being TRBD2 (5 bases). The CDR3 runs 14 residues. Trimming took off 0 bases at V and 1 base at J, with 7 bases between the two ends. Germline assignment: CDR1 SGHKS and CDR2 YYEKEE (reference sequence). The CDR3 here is CASSLGGPQETQYF. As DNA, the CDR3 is TGTGCCAGCAGCTTGGGAGGGCCCCAAGAGACCCAGTACTTC. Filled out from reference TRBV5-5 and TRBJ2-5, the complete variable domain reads DAGVTQSPTHLIKTRGQQVTLRCSPISGHKSVSWYQQVLGQGPQFIFQYYEKEERGRGNFPDRFSARQFPNYSSELNVNALLLGDSALYLCASSLGGPQETQYFGPGTRLLVL.

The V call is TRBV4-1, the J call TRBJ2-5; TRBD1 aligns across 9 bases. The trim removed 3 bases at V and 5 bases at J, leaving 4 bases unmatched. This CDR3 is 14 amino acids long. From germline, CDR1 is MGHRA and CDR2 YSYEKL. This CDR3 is CASSQAGQGETQYF. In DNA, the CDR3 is TGCGCCAGCAGCCAGGCCGGACAGGGGGAGACCCAGTACTTC.

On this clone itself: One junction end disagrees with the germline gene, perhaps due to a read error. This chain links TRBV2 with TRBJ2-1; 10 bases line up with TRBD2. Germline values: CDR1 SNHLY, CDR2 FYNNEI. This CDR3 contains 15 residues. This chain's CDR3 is CASSEGLAGVGEQFF. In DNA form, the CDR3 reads TGTGCCAGCAGCGAAGGGCTAGCGGGAGTCGGTGAGCAGTTCTTC.

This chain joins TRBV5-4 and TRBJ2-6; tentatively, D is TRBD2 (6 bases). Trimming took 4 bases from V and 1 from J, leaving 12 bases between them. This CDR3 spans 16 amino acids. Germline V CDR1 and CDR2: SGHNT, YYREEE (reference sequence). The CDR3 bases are TGTGCCAGCAGCCGGGGAGGTGATTCTGGGGCCAACGTCCTGACTTTC. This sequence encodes CASSRGGDSGANVLTF.

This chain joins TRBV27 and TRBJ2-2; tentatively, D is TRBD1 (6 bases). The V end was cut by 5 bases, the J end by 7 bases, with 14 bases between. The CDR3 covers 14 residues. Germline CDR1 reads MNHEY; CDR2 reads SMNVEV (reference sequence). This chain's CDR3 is CASSLRTVGGELFF. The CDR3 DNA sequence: TGTGCCAGCAGTCTGCGGACAGTGGGCGGGGAGCTGTTTTTT.

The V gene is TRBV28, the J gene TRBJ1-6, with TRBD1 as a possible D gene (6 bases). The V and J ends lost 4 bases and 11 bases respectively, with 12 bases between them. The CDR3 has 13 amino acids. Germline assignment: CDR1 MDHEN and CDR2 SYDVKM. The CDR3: CASSYEEGAPLHF. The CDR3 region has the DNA TGTGCCAGCAGTTACGAAGAGGGGGCACCCCTCCACTTT.

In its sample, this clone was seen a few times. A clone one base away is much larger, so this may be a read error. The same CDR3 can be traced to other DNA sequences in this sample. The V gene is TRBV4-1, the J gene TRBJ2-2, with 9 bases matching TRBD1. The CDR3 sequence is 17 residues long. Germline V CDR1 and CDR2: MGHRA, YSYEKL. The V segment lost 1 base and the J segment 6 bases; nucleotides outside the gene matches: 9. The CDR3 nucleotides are TGCGCCAGCAGCCAAGGTCAGACAGGGGGGCGGGCCGGGGAGCTGTTTTTT. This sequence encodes CASSQGQTGGRAGELFF.

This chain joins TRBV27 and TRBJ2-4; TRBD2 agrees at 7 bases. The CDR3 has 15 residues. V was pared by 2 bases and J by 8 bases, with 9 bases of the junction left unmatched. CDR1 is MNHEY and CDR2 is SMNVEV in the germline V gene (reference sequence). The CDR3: CASSLEGGLRYIQYF. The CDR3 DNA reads TGTGCCAGCAGTTTAGAGGGAGGGCTCCGGTACATTCAGTACTTC.

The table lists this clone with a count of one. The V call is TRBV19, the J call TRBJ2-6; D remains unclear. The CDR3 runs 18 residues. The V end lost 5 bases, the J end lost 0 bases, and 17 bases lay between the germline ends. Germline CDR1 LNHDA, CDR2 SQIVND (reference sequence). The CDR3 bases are TGTGCCAGTAGTCCACGCAGCCGACTGTTCTCTGGGGCCAACGTCCTGACTTTC. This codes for CASSPRSRLFSGANVLTF.

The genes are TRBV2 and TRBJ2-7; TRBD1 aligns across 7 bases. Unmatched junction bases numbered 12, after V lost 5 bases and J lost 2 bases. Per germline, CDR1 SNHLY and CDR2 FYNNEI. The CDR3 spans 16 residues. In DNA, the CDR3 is TGTGCCAGCAGTCCAAGCGGCCGACAGGGAGCCTACGAGCAGTACTTC. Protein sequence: CASSPSGRQGAYEQYF.

CDR3 DNA: TGCAGTGCTAGTGTCGGGAGGAATGAGCAGTTCTTC. It codes for CSASVGRNEQFF. The chain has TRBV20-1 and TRBJ2-1; 7 bases are a match to TRBD2. This CDR3 contains 12 residues. Germline-derived CDR1 and CDR2 are DFQATT and SNEGSKA (reference sequence). The junction had 3 bases not matched to a gene; V was cut back by 3 bases and J by 7 bases.

The CDR3 DNA follows: TGTGCCAGCTCACCAGCCGTCCTACGGGAAAAAAACATTCAGTACTTC. It translates to CASSPAVLREKNIQYF. The chain joins TRBV18 to TRBJ2-4, with D possibly being TRBD2 (5 bases). Trimming took off 2 bases at V and 4 bases at J, with 15 bases between the two ends. The germline CDR1 and CDR2 sequences are KGHSH and LQKENI. The CDR3 consists of 16 residues.

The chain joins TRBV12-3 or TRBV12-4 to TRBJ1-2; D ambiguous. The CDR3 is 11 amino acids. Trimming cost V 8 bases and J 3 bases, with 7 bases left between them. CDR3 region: CASWSYYGYTF. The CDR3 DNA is TGTGCCAGCTGGAGCTACTATGGCTACACCTTC.

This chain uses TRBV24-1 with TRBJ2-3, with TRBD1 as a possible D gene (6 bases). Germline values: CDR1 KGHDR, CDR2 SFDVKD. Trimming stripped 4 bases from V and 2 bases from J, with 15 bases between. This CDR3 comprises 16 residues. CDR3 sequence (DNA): TGTGCCACCAGTGAGCAGGACAGTTTTCACACAGATACGCAGTATTTT. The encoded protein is CATSEQDSFHTDTQYF.

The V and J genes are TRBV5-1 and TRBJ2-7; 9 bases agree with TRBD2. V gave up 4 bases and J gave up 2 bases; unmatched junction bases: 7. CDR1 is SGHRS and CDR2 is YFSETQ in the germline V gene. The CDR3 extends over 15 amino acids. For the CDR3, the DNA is TGCGCCAGCAGCGTTGCGACTAGCGGAACCTACGAGCAGTACTTC. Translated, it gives CASSVATSGTYEQYF. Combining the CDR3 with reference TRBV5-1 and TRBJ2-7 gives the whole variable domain KAGVTQTPRYLIKTRGQQVTLSCSPISGHRSVSWYQQTPGQGLQFLFEYFSETQRNKGNFPGRFSGRQFSNSRSEMNVSTLELGDSALYLCASSVATSGTYEQYFGPGTRLTVT.